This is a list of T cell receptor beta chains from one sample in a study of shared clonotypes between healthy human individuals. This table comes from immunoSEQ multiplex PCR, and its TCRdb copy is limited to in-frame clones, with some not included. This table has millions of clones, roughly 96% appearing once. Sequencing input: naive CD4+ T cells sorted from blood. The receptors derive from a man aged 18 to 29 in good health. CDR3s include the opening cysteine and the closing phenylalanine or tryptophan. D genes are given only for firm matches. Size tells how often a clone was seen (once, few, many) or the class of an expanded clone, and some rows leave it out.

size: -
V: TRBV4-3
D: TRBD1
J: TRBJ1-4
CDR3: CASSQGAYDRANEKLFF
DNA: TGCGCCAGCAGCCAAGGGGCCTATGACAGGGCTAATGAAAAACTGTTTTTT

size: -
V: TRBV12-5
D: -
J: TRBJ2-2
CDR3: CASGNVGELFF
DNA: TGTGCTAGTGGCAACGTGGGGGAGCTGTTTTTT

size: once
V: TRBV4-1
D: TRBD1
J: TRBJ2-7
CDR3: CASSRWDRPYEQYF
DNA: TGCGCCAGCAGCCGCTGGGACAGGCCCTACGAGCAGTACTTC

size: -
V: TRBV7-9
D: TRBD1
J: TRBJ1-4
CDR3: CASSLGRDRGNEKLFF
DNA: TGTGCCAGCAGCTTAGGGCGGGACAGGGGTAATGAAAAACTGTTTTTT

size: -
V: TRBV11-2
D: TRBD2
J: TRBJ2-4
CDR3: CASSLREGLTKNIQYF
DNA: TGTGCCAGCAGCTTACGGGAGGGCCTGACCAAAAACATTCAGTACTTC

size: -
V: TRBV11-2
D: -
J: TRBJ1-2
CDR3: CASSRGEYYGYTF
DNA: TGTGCCAGCAGTCGGGGGGAGTACTATGGCTACACCTTC

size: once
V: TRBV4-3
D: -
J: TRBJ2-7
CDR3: CASSQDLSTREQYF
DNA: TGCGCCAGCAGCCAAGATCTTAGCACGCGGGAGCAGTACTTC

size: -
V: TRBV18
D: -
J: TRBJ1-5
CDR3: CASSFDRNNQPQHF
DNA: TGTGCCAGCTCGTTCGACAGAAACAATCAGCCCCAGCATTTT

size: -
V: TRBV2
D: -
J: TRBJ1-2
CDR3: CASSLRTVSNYGYTF
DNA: TGTGCCAGCAGTCTCCGGACAGTCTCTAACTATGGCTACACCTTC

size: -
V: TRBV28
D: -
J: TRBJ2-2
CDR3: CASSFSRLNTGELFF
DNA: TGTGCCAGCAGTTTCTCCCGTCTTAACACCGGGGAGCTGTTTTTT

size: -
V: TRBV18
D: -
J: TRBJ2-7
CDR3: CASSPRLDEQYF
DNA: TGTGCCAGCTCACCCAGGCTTGACGAGCAGTACTTC

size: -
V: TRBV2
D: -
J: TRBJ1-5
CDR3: CASSQRANQPQHF
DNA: TGTGCCAGCAGTCAACGGGCCAATCAGCCCCAGCATTTT

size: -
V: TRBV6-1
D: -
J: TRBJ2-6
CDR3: CASSEFANSGANVLTF
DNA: TGTGCCAGCAGTGAATTCGCAAACTCTGGGGCCAACGTCCTGACTTTC

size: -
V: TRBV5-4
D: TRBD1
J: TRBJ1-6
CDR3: CASSFRDRDSPLHF
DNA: TGTGCCAGCAGCTTCCGGGACAGAGATTCACCCCTCCACTTT

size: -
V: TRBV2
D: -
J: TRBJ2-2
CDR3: CASRDYQNTGELFF
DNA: TGTGCCAGCAGGGACTATCAAAACACCGGGGAGCTGTTTTTT

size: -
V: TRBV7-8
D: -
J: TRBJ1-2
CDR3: CASSLGEITGGYTF
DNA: TGTGCCAGCAGCTTAGGGGAGATTACCGGTGGCTACACCTTC

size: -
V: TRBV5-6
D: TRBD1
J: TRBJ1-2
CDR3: CASSSWDRDRYGYTF
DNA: TGTGCCAGCAGCTCGTGGGACAGGGACAGGTATGGCTACACCTTC

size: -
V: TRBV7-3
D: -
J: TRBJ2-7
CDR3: CASSLLGGPSYEQYF
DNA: TGTGCCAGCAGCTTACTCGGGGGGCCGTCCTACGAGCAGTACTTC

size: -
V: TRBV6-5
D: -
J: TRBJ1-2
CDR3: CASRTPGAPNYGYTF
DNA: TGTGCCAGCAGGACTCCGGGGGCCCCTAACTATGGCTACACCTTC

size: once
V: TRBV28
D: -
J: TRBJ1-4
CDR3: CASSLATKLFF
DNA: TGTGCCAGCAGTTTGGCAACAAAACTGTTTTTT

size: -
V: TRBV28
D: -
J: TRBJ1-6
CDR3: CASSSPSRGGSLHF
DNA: TGTGCCAGCAGTTCTCCGTCGAGGGGGGGGTCCCTCCACTTT

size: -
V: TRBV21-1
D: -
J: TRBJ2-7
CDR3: CASSDRDKCYEQYF
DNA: TGTGCCAGCAGCGACCGGGACAAGTGCTACGAGCAGTACTTC

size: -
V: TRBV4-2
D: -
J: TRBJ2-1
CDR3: CASSHDSFSYNEQFF
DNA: TGTGCCAGCAGCCACGACTCCTTCTCCTACAATGAGCAGTTCTTC

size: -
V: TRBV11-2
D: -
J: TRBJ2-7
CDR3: CASSFGYDSYEQYF
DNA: TGTGCCAGCAGCTTCGGCTACGATTCCTACGAGCAGTACTTC

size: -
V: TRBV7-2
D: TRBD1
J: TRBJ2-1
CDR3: CASSFTSTGRYNEQFF
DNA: TGTGCCAGCAGCTTTACCTCGACAGGGCGGTACAATGAGCAGTTCTTC

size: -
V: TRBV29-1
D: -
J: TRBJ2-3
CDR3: CSVEPTLRTDTQYF
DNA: TGCAGCGTTGAACCGACGCTGCGCACAGATACGCAGTATTTT

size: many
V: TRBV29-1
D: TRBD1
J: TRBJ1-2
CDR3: CSVGTGGDLGYTF
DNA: TGCAGCGTCGGCACAGGGGGCGACCTGGGCTACACCTTC

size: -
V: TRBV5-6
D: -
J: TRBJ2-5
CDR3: CASSLGAGFQETQYF
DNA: TGTGCCAGCAGCTTGGGAGCAGGGTTCCAAGAGACCCAGTACTTC

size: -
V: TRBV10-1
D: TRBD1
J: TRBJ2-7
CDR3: CASSEGTGGIYEQYF
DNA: TGCGCCAGCAGCGAAGGGACAGGGGGCATTTACGAGCAGTACTTC

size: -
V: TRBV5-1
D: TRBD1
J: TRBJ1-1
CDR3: CASCQQGADTEAFF
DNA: TGCGCCAGCTGCCAACAGGGGGCGGACACTGAAGCTTTCTTT

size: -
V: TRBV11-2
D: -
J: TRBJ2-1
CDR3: CASSLGRDPTGNEQFF
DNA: TGTGCCAGCAGCTTGGGACGGGACCCCACTGGCAATGAGCAGTTCTTC

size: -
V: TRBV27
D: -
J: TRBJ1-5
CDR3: CASKANEGQPQHF
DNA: TGTGCCAGCAAAGCTAACGAGGGTCAGCCCCAGCATTTT

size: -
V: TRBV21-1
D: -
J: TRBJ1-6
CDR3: CASTANRGANSPLHF
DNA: TGTGCCAGCACCGCCAACAGGGGCGCGAATTCACCCCTCCACTTT

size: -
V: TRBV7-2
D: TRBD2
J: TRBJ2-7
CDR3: CASSLWTSGRYEQYF
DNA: TGTGCCAGCAGCCTATGGACTAGCGGGAGGTACGAGCAGTACTTC

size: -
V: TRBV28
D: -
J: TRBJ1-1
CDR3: CASSSLGPLRAEAFF
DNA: TGTGCCAGCAGTTCCCTGGGACCTCTAAGGGCTGAAGCTTTCTTT

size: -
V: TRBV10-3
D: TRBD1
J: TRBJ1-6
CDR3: CAISAQTGGRSFSPLHF
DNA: TGTGCCATCAGTGCGCAAACAGGGGGCAGGAGTTTTTCACCCCTCCACTTT

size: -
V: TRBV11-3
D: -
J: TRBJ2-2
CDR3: CASSYLTVNGELFF
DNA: TGTGCCAGCAGCTATCTAACAGTAAACGGGGAGCTGTTTTTT

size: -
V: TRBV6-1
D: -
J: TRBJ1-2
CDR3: CASRQAVGYTF
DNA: TGTGCCAGCAGGCAGGCGGTCGGCTACACCTTC

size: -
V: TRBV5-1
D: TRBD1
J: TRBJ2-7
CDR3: CASSQPGQGPYEQYF
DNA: TGCGCCAGCAGTCAACCGGGACAGGGTCCCTACGAGCAGTACTTC